This TCR beta chain is from a study of T cells in Graves' hyperthyroidism and ophthalmopathy. Clinical symptoms, serum thyroxine and TRAb, thyroid ultrasound and orbital computed tomography together formed the diagnostic basis. This clonotype was found once. Amplification of TCR beta CDR3 regions was performed using RNA transcripts as template. Primed by the HTBI set, a first-round RT-PCR was run on the TCR CDR3. From the multiplex PCR reads, TCRdb called clonotypes with MiXCR, one entry per CDR3 protein. The sample carries a few hundred thousand distinct CDR3 sequences, around 22% recorded once. The specimen sequenced was blood. The TCR was taken from a man aged 25 to 40 with Graves' ophthalmopathy.

CDR3 in amino acids: CTNGGPLGTDTQYF. The CDR3 coding sequence is TGTACCAACGGGGGACCACTTGGCACAGATACGCAGTATTTT. The J gene is TRBJ2-3, the V gene TRBV7-9, with a possible D match to TRBD2 (6 bases). The CDR3 consists of 14 residues. The germline CDR1 and CDR2 sequences are SEHNR and FQNEAQ (reference sequence).